The clone carrying this T cell receptor (beta chain) appeared many times. This sample stems from a study of control samples from healthy donors and cancer patients. Clones were sequenced by immunoSEQ multiplex PCR, and TCRdb holds only the in-frame ones, with some missing. The repertoire holds 74,000 or so clones, with 89% as singletons. Germline assignment: CDR1 SGDLS and CDR2 YYNGEE. With V trimmed by 0 bases and J by 6 bases, 9 bases remained unmatched. CDR3 length equals 16 residues. This receptor was obtained from a man aged 45-65 years in good health. The chain couples TRBV9 to TRBJ2-1; 7 positions match TRBD2. The sequenced sample consisted of blood. The CDR3 DNA is TGTGCCAGCAGCGTAGCACCTAAAAGGGAGGGCAATGAGCAGTTCTTC. Translated, it gives CASSVAPKREGNEQFF.